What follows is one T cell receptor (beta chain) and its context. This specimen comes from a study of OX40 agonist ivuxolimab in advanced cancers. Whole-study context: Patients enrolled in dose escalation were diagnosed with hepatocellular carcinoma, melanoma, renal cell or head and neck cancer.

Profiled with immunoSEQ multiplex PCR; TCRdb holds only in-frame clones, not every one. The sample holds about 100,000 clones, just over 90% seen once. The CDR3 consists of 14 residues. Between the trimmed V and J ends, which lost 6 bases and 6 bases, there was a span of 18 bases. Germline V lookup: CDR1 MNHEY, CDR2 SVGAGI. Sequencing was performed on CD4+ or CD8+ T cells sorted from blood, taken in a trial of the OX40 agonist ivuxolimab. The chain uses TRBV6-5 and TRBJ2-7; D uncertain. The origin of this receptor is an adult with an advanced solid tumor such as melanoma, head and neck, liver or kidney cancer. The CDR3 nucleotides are TGTGCCAGCAGATTCCTAGGCCCCAGTACCGAGCAGTACTTC. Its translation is CASRFLGPSTEQYF.